A selection of T cell receptor beta chains follows, all from one sample in a study of blood T cell repertoires in COVID-19. The repertoire was sequenced with immunoSEQ multiplex PCR; TCRdb's copy has only in-frame clones and lacks some. Altogether 250,000 to 300,000 clones are present, approximately 85% being singletons, with the ten largest covering 4.5% to 6%. Sequences were obtained from peripheral blood. The receptors were gathered from a man over 45 with active or convalescent COVID-19. CDR3s include the opening cysteine and the closing phenylalanine or tryptophan. Fields, in order: J gene, D gene, V gene, clone size, CDR3 protein, CDR3 DNA. A D gene is named only where the DNA matches it firmly. Where a row states a size, it is once, few, many or the class of an expanded clone; other rows omit it.

j_gene: TRBJ2-1; d_gene: TRBD2; v_gene: TRBV9; abundance: NA; CDR3aa: CASSVALAGAGYNEQFF; CDR3nt: TGTGCCAGCAGCGTAGCGCTAGCGGGAGCTGGTTACAATGAGCAGTTCTTC
j_gene: TRBJ1-1; d_gene: NA; v_gene: TRBV5-1; abundance: few; CDR3aa: CASSLGQAGTEAFF; CDR3nt: TGCGCCAGCAGCTTGGGTCAGGCCGGCACTGAAGCTTTCTTT
j_gene: TRBJ2-2; d_gene: TRBD2; v_gene: TRBV7-2; abundance: NA; CDR3aa: CASSFPSGGSGELFF; CDR3nt: TGTGCCAGCAGCTTTCCTAGCGGAGGGTCCGGGGAGCTGTTTTTT
j_gene: TRBJ2-7; d_gene: NA; v_gene: TRBV19; abundance: NA; CDR3aa: CASSAGIPYEQYF; CDR3nt: TGTGCCAGTAGTGCCGGGATTCCCTACGAGCAGTACTTC
j_gene: TRBJ1-6; d_gene: TRBD1; v_gene: TRBV5-1; abundance: NA; CDR3aa: CASSLTGTDNSPLHF; CDR3nt: TGCGCCAGCAGCTTGACCGGGACAGATAATTCACCCCTCCACTTT
j_gene: TRBJ2-7; d_gene: TRBD2; v_gene: TRBV27; abundance: NA; CDR3aa: CASSSRGRLTYEQYF; CDR3nt: TGTGCCAGCAGTTCCCGCGGGAGGCTTACCTACGAGCAGTACTTC
j_gene: TRBJ2-3; d_gene: NA; v_gene: TRBV21-1; abundance: NA; CDR3aa: CASRTPGQSTDTQYF; CDR3nt: TGTGCCAGCAGGACCCCGGGACAGAGCACAGATACGCAGTATTTT
j_gene: TRBJ2-6; d_gene: TRBD1; v_gene: TRBV5-1; abundance: NA; CDR3aa: CASSFLQGEGANVLTF; CDR3nt: TGCGCCAGCAGCTTCCTACAGGGGGAGGGGGCCAACGTCCTGACTTTC
j_gene: TRBJ1-1; d_gene: NA; v_gene: TRBV12-3/TRBV12-4; abundance: NA; CDR3aa: CASGGVMNTEAFF; CDR3nt: TGTGCCAGCGGGGGGGTCATGAACACTGAAGCTTTCTTT
j_gene: TRBJ2-1; d_gene: NA; v_gene: TRBV7-8; abundance: NA; CDR3aa: CASSPRRDTGEQFF; CDR3nt: TGTGCCAGCAGCCCCCGGCGGGATACGGGGGAGCAGTTCTTC
j_gene: TRBJ2-2; d_gene: TRBD2; v_gene: TRBV9; abundance: NA; CDR3aa: CASSASSGTNTGELFF; CDR3nt: TGTGCCAGCAGCGCCTCTAGCGGGACGAACACCGGGGAGCTGTTTTTT
j_gene: TRBJ2-7; d_gene: NA; v_gene: TRBV30; abundance: NA; CDR3aa: CAWSRGGPYEQYF; CDR3nt: TGTGCCTGGAGTAGGGGGGGTCCGTACGAGCAGTACTTC
j_gene: TRBJ1-2; d_gene: NA; v_gene: TRBV5-6; abundance: NA; CDR3aa: CASSLNPGLYGYTF; CDR3nt: TGTGCCAGCAGCTTGAATCCGGGACTCTATGGCTACACCTTC
j_gene: TRBJ1-1; d_gene: NA; v_gene: TRBV10-3; abundance: NA; CDR3aa: CAISESRVMRTEAFF; CDR3nt: TGTGCCATCAGTGAGTCCCGGGTGATGCGGACTGAAGCTTTCTTT
j_gene: TRBJ2-7; d_gene: TRBD1; v_gene: TRBV30; abundance: NA; CDR3aa: CAWSVRRGQEQYF; CDR3nt: TGTGCCTGGAGTGTACGCAGGGGGCAGGAGCAGTACTTC
j_gene: TRBJ2-5; d_gene: TRBD1; v_gene: TRBV5-6; abundance: NA; CDR3aa: CASSSLRDRYQETQYF; CDR3nt: TGTGCCAGCAGCTCACTCCGGGACAGATACCAAGAGACCCAGTACTTC
j_gene: TRBJ2-2; d_gene: NA; v_gene: TRBV2; abundance: NA; CDR3aa: CASRGGSGDTGELFF; CDR3nt: TGTGCCAGCAGGGGAGGAAGCGGAGACACCGGGGAGCTGTTTTTT
j_gene: TRBJ1-6; d_gene: NA; v_gene: TRBV27; abundance: NA; CDR3aa: CASSFTGANYNSPLHF; CDR3nt: TGTGCCAGCAGTTTTACAGGCGCAAATTATAATTCACCCCTCCACTTT
j_gene: TRBJ2-7; d_gene: TRBD1; v_gene: TRBV28; abundance: once; CDR3aa: CASSLGTGTGLREQYF; CDR3nt: TGTGCCAGCAGTTTAGGGACCGGGACAGGGTTGAGGGAGCAGTACTTC
j_gene: TRBJ2-1; d_gene: TRBD2; v_gene: TRBV30; abundance: NA; CDR3aa: CAWNTNILAGSPFF; CDR3nt: TGTGCCTGGAATACTAACATTCTAGCGGGATCCCCGTTCTTC
j_gene: TRBJ2-3; d_gene: TRBD2; v_gene: TRBV7-8; abundance: NA; CDR3aa: CASSTSSGSDTQYF; CDR3nt: TGTGCCAGCAGCACGTCTAGCGGGAGTGATACGCAGTATTTT
j_gene: TRBJ2-1; d_gene: NA; v_gene: TRBV7-2; abundance: NA; CDR3aa: CASSLMAQRTYNEQFF; CDR3nt: TGTGCCAGCAGCTTAATGGCCCAGCGGACCTACAATGAGCAGTTCTTC
j_gene: TRBJ2-1; d_gene: TRBD2; v_gene: TRBV5-1; abundance: NA; CDR3aa: CASSLGAGVYNEQFF; CDR3nt: TGCGCCAGCAGCTTGGGGGCGGGGGTCTACAATGAGCAGTTCTTC
j_gene: TRBJ2-2; d_gene: TRBD2; v_gene: TRBV6-4; abundance: NA; CDR3aa: CASRGVAGGGTGELFF; CDR3nt: TGTGCCAGCAGGGGTGTAGCGGGAGGGGGCACCGGGGAGCTGTTTTTT
j_gene: TRBJ2-1; d_gene: TRBD2; v_gene: TRBV19; abundance: NA; CDR3aa: CASSIGKLAFAPSSYNEQFF; CDR3nt: TGTGCCAGTAGTATAGGAAAACTAGCGTTTGCCCCTAGCTCCTACAATGAGCAGTTCTTC
j_gene: TRBJ2-1; d_gene: TRBD2; v_gene: TRBV19; abundance: NA; CDR3aa: CASSIEASGRSYNEQFF; CDR3nt: TGTGCCAGTAGTATAGAGGCTAGCGGACGCTCCTACAATGAGCAGTTCTTC
j_gene: TRBJ2-7; d_gene: TRBD1; v_gene: TRBV18; abundance: NA; CDR3aa: CASSSFPGQGDYEQYF; CDR3nt: TGTGCCAGCTCATCTTTCCCCGGGCAGGGGGACTACGAGCAGTACTTC
j_gene: TRBJ1-2; d_gene: TRBD1; v_gene: TRBV6-5; abundance: NA; CDR3aa: CASGNRGRVNYGYTF; CDR3nt: TGTGCCAGCGGGAACAGGGGGCGGGTTAACTATGGCTACACCTTC
j_gene: TRBJ2-7; d_gene: TRBD2; v_gene: TRBV7-2; abundance: NA; CDR3aa: CASSLTGGLGLNNAYEQYF; CDR3nt: TGTGCCAGCAGCTTAACTGGAGGACTAGGACTTAACAATGCCTACGAGCAGTACTTC
j_gene: TRBJ2-3; d_gene: NA; v_gene: TRBV13; abundance: NA; CDR3aa: CASSVGKTDTQYF; CDR3nt: TGTGCCAGCAGCGTCGGTAAAACAGATACGCAGTATTTT
j_gene: TRBJ2-3; d_gene: NA; v_gene: TRBV27; abundance: NA; CDR3aa: CASSLIRTASSTDTQYF; CDR3nt: TGTGCCAGCAGTTTAATACGGACTGCAAGTAGCACAGATACGCAGTATTTT
j_gene: TRBJ1-1; d_gene: NA; v_gene: TRBV9; abundance: few; CDR3aa: CASSDPGVTEAFF; CDR3nt: TGTGCCAGCAGCGATCCCGGAGTCACTGAAGCTTTCTTT
j_gene: TRBJ2-7; d_gene: TRBD2; v_gene: TRBV6-2/TRBV6-3; abundance: NA; CDR3aa: CASSYVVAGGKEQYF; CDR3nt: TGTGCCAGCAGTTACGTGGTAGCGGGAGGGAAGGAGCAGTACTTC
j_gene: TRBJ1-2; d_gene: NA; v_gene: TRBV11-2; abundance: once; CDR3aa: CASSLGPLRYGYTF; CDR3nt: TGTGCCAGCAGCTTAGGTCCACTCCGCTATGGCTACACCTTC
j_gene: TRBJ2-1; d_gene: NA; v_gene: TRBV30; abundance: NA; CDR3aa: CAWNPTSLLFGNEQFF; CDR3nt: TGTGCCTGGAACCCGACTAGTTTACTTTTCGGCAATGAGCAGTTCTTC
j_gene: TRBJ2-7; d_gene: TRBD2; v_gene: TRBV2; abundance: NA; CDR3aa: CASRGLAGPTYEQYF; CDR3nt: TGTGCCAGCAGGGGGCTAGCGGGACCAACCTACGAGCAGTACTTC
j_gene: TRBJ2-7; d_gene: NA; v_gene: TRBV11-2; abundance: NA; CDR3aa: CASSLGGLAYSYEQYF; CDR3nt: TGTGCCAGCAGCCTCGGAGGGCTAGCTTACTCCTACGAGCAGTACTTC
j_gene: TRBJ1-1; d_gene: NA; v_gene: TRBV7-2; abundance: NA; CDR3aa: CASSREGGNTEAFF; CDR3nt: TGTGCCAGCAGCCGGGAGGGGGGGAACACTGAAGCTTTCTTT
j_gene: TRBJ2-5; d_gene: TRBD2; v_gene: TRBV11-1; abundance: NA; CDR3aa: CASSRGTSGEETQYF; CDR3nt: TGTGCCAGCAGCCGGGGGACTAGCGGGGAAGAGACCCAGTACTTC